These 17 T cell receptor beta chains came from one sample sequenced in a study of human T cells and chemical hapten exposure. Each CDR3 protein gets one entry after TCRdb re-called the RACE reads with MiXCR. The sample includes some 42,000 distinct CDR3 sequences, more than 8.5% of them seen just once. Time point: patch test 2, 6 weeks after DPC sensitization. The treatment: therapeutic diphenylcyclopropenone sensitization with weekly scalp DPC. Sequencing used whole blood, obtained in connection with sensitization to the hapten diphenylcyclopropenone (DPC). The origin of the receptors is a woman between 35 and 50 years old with alopecia areata. Some clones in this sample may be carry-over from other donors' samples.

This clonotype was found a few times. V gene TRBV7-2 combines with J gene TRBJ2-7, with D hard to call. Between the trimmed V and J ends, which lost 1 base and 9 bases, there was a span of 13 bases. Germline V gene sequence: CDR1 SGHTA, CDR2 FQGNSA. The CDR3 consists of 13 residues. CDR3 DNA sequence: TGTGCCAGCAGCTTAGTTCGGGCACGTCGGCAGTACTTC. Protein product: CASSLVRARRQYF.

This clonotype was seen ten or more times. The chain couples TRBV4-3 to TRBJ1-4, with D possibly being TRBD1 (6 bases). The germline V gene has CDR1 LGHNA and CDR2 YSLEER. This CDR3 has 13 residues. The ends were cut back, 3 bases at V and 11 bases at J, with 13 bases in the middle. As DNA, the CDR3 is TGCGCCAGCAGCCAGCAGGGGATTGGGAAACTGTTTTTT. This translates into CASSQQGIGKLFF.

This clonotype was recorded many times. The chain carries TRBV4-1 and TRBJ1-5; D ambiguous. The V end was cut by 0 bases, the J end by 0 bases, with 12 bases between. This CDR3 is built from 17 residues. The germline gives CDR1 MGHRA, CDR2 YSYEKL. CDR3 sequence: CASSQDWRQYSNQPQHF. For the CDR3, the DNA is TGCGCCAGCAGCCAAGATTGGAGGCAGTATAGCAATCAGCCCCAGCATTTT.

V is TRBV11-1 and J is TRBJ1-1; D remains ambiguous. This CDR3 is built from 13 residues. Germline V CDR1 and CDR2: SGHAT, FQDESV (reference sequence). The ends were cut back, 3 bases at V and 1 base at J, with 6 bases in the middle. The CDR3 sequence is CASSLTENTEAFF. The CDR3 DNA reads as TGTGCCAGCAGCTTGACGGAGAACACTGAAGCTTTCTTT.

This clonotype occurred many times. J is TRBJ1-1 and V is TRBV5-1; maybe TRBD1 (6 bases). Germline values: CDR1 SGHRS, CDR2 YFSETQ. The CDR3 runs 15 residues. V lost 1 base and J lost 3, with 13 bases in between. The CDR3 sequence is CASSLTGLPDTEAFF. Written as DNA, the CDR3 is TGCGCCAGCAGCTTGACAGGGCTCCCTGACACTGAAGCTTTCTTT.

The table lists this clonotype with many counts. The CDR3 DNA follows: TGTGCCAGCAAGTTCACAGGCCAAAGCTCCTACAATGAGCAGTTCTTC. Its protein product is CASKFTGQSSYNEQFF. The chain recombines TRBV12-3 or TRBV12-4 with TRBJ2-1; D might be TRBD1 (5 bases). The CDR3 extends over 16 amino acids. With 7 bases removed from V and 0 bases from J, the gap between germline ends came to 16 bases.

The table lists this clonotype with a few counts. The rearrangement uses TRBV29-1 and TRBJ2-5; D is unclear. CDR1 SQVTM and CDR2 ANQGSEA come from the germline V gene. Trimming removed 4 bases from V and 2 bases from J, with 8 bases in between. This CDR3 has 12 amino acids. The CDR3, as DNA: TGCAGCGTTGTGGGGATTCAAGAGACCCAGTACTTC. Amino acids: CSVVGIQETQYF.

A note on this clonotype: A much larger clonotype is one base distant, so this may be a read error. The chain has TRBV18 and TRBJ1-1; TRBD1 might be the D (5 bases). V was pared by 2 bases and J by 5 bases, with 18 bases between. Germline V gene data show CDR1 as KGHSH and CDR2 as LQKENI. There are 16 residues in the CDR3. The CDR3 reads CASSPARWGPGTEAFF. The CDR3 nucleotides are TGTGCCAGCTCACCAGCCCGTTGGGGACCGGGGACTGAAGCTTTCTTT.

The rearrangement links TRBV7-3 to TRBJ1-1; no firm D call. Per germline, CDR1 SGHTA and CDR2 FQGTGA. This CDR3 spans 15 amino acids. Trimming removed 4 bases at V and 5 bases at J, with 17 bases between. The DNA for the CDR3 is TGTGCCAGCAGCTCGCCCTCGTCCTCCGCGACTGAAGCTTTCTTT. Protein product: CASSSPSSSATEAFF.

The table lists this clonotype with many counts. The chain has TRBV12-3 or TRBV12-4 and TRBJ2-1; 8 bases line up with TRBD2. V dropped 5 bases and J dropped 8; count of bases not matched to a gene: 11. This CDR3 contains 15 residues. Here the CDR3 DNA reads TGTGCCAGCAGTCGCCCTAGCGGGTTCCCCGATGAGCAGTTCTTC. Its translation: CASSRPSGFPDEQFF.

This clonotype was picked up many times. CDR3 DNA: TGCGCCAGCAGCCAAGTTAACAGGGCCCGGTTGCAGTACTTC. Residues: CASSQVNRARLQYF. The chain has TRBV4-1 and TRBJ2-7, with D perhaps matching TRBD1 (6 bases). The V and J ends lost 1 base and 9 bases respectively, with 16 bases between them. The germline CDR1 and CDR2 sequences are MGHRA and YSYEKL. The CDR3 length is 14 residues.

V and J are TRBV6-4 and TRBJ2-3; a possible D gene is TRBD2 (7 bases). This CDR3 is 15 amino acids long. Trimming removed 3 bases from V and 0 bases from J, with 10 bases in between. The germline gives CDR1 MRHNA, CDR2 SNTAGT. CDR3: CASSEGGASTDTQYF. DNA of the CDR3: TGTGCCAGCAGTGAAGGGGGGGCCAGCACAGATACGCAGTATTTT.

CDR3 sequence: CASSQGLYGYTF. The CDR3 DNA is TGCGCCAGCAGCCAGGGACTGTATGGCTACACCTTC. The chain has TRBV4-1 and TRBJ1-2; possible D gene TRBD1, 5 bases. This CDR3 is 12 amino acids long. Trimming left V 3 bases short and J 5 bases short, with 7 bases between. Germline V gives CDR1 MGHRA, CDR2 YSYEKL.

There are a few counts of this clonotype. The chain couples TRBV3-1 to TRBJ2-5; 12 nucleotides align to TRBD2. The germline CDR1 and CDR2 sequences are LGHDT and YNNKEL (reference sequence). Losses at the gene ends were 1 base for V and 2 bases for J; bases not matched to a gene: 11. This CDR3 contains 19 residues. Here the CDR3 DNA reads TGTGCCAGCAGCCAAGGATGGCGACTAGCGGGGGAAATTCAAGAGACCCAGTACTTC. It codes for CASSQGWRLAGEIQETQYF.

This clonotype was detected ten times or more. The CDR3 region is CASSWDRRPGETQYF. In DNA form, the CDR3 reads TGTGCCAGCAGTTGGGACCGCAGGCCGGGAGAGACCCAGTACTTC. The J gene is TRBJ2-5, the V gene TRBV6-5, with D perhaps being TRBD1 or TRBD2 (5 bases each). The CDR3 spans 15 residues. From germline, CDR1 is MNHEY and CDR2 SVGAGI. V shed 4 bases and J shed 4 bases, with 16 bases lying between them.

The chain recombines TRBV29-1 with TRBJ1-2; D is perhaps TRBD1 (5 bases). Between the trimmed V and J ends, which lost 3 bases and 7 bases, there was a span of 6 bases. CDR3 length: 10 amino acids. The germline gives CDR1 SQVTM, CDR2 ANQGSEA. The CDR3 nucleotides are TGCAGCGTTGACGGGGCTGGCTACACCTTC. Protein product: CSVDGAGYTF.

There are many counts of this clonotype. The CDR3 sequence: CASSLGGGPYNEQFF. CDR3 DNA sequence: TGTGCCAGCAGTTTGGGCGGGGGACCCTACAATGAGCAGTTCTTC. V and J are TRBV28 and TRBJ2-1, with 7 bases lining up with TRBD2. Germline V gene sequence: CDR1 MDHEN, CDR2 SYDVKM. This CDR3 has 15 residues. With V trimmed by 3 bases and J by 2 bases, 4 bases remained unmatched.